A single sample is the source of the 7 T cell receptor beta chains below, sequenced in a study of T cell responses to AZD1222 COVID-19 vaccine. Profiled with immunoSEQ multiplex PCR; TCRdb holds only in-frame clones, not every one. The sample has 100,000 to 150,000 clones; about 91% are singletons. Sequenced material: peripheral blood, taken 28 days after the second AZD1222 dose. The origin of the receptors is an adult who received the AZD1222 COVID-19 vaccine.

V and J are TRBV13 and TRBJ2-7; D tentatively fits TRBD1 or TRBD2 (5 bases each). Germline V gene data show CDR1 as PRHDT and CDR2 as FYEKMQ (reference sequence). This CDR3 contains 15 residues. V was cut by 8 bases and J by 2 bases, with 19 bases left in between. The CDR3 coding sequence is TGTGCCAGCTCCTCCAGGGCTGGGGGAACCTACGAGCAGTACGTC. Translating it yields CASSSRAGGTYEQYV.

The chain combines TRBV18 with TRBJ2-2; 8 nucleotides agree with TRBD1. Germline CDR1 reads KGHSH; CDR2 reads LQKENI. The CDR3 has 16 residues. With 0 bases clipped from V and 4 bases from J, the junction kept 4 bases outside the gene matches. The CDR3 DNA is TGTGCCAGCTCACCACCAGGACAGGGAGGCACCGGGGAGCTGTTTTTT. Translating gives CASSPPGQGGTGELFF.

This sequence joins TRBV7-8 and TRBJ1-2; D not resolved. The CDR3 extends over 17 amino acids. The V end was cut by 4 bases, the J end by 4 bases, with 22 bases between. CDR1 and CDR2 from the germline V gene are SGHVS and FQNEAQ. The CDR3 region has the DNA TGTGCCAGCAGCTCCCGGGATAGGGTCCTCGAAGGCTATGGCTACACCTTC. Translated, it gives CASSSRDRVLEGYGYTF. The full variable domain, rest sourced from reference TRBV7-8 and TRBJ1-2, is GAGVSQSPRYKVAKRGQDVALRCDPISGHVSLFWYQQALGQGPEFLTYFQNEAQLDKSGLPSDRFFAERPEGSVSTLKIQRTQQEDSAVYLCASSSRDRVLEGYGYTFGSGTRLTVV.

The chain links TRBV19 to TRBJ2-3; D assignment may be TRBD1 or TRBD2 (5 bases each). The CDR3 has 13 residues. The V end was cut by 5 bases, the J end by 2 bases, with 8 bases between. CDR1 is LNHDA and CDR2 is SQIVND in the germline V gene (reference sequence). The chain's CDR3 is CASSRDHTDTQYF. CDR3 coding DNA: TGTGCCAGTAGTCGGGACCACACAGATACGCAGTATTTT.

J is TRBJ2-1 and V is TRBV5-6; D unclear. Germline CDR1 SGHDT, CDR2 YYEEEE. Trimming took 2 bases from V and 4 from J, leaving 13 bases between them. The length of the CDR3 is 15 residues. CDR3 coding DNA: TGTGCCAGCAGCTTAATTGAGGACCAGTACAATGAGCAGTTCTTC. Translating gives CASSLIEDQYNEQFF.

This clone has just one count. The chain uses TRBV5-4 and TRBJ1-3; maybe TRBD1 (5 bases). Between the trimmed V and J ends, which lost 6 bases and 4 bases, there was a span of 20 bases. Germline V gene lookup returns CDR1 SGHNT and CDR2 YYREEE (reference sequence). The CDR3 is 16 residues long. CDR3 residues: CASTLGVGGTGNTIYF. In DNA, the CDR3 is TGTGCCAGCACCCTAGGGGTGGGGGGAACAGGAAACACCATATATTTT.

The genes are TRBV5-6 and TRBJ2-3; possible D gene TRBD2, 5 bases. Between the trimmed V and J ends, which lost 5 bases and 3 bases, there was a span of 16 bases. This CDR3 is built from 15 residues. Germline V gives CDR1 SGHDT, CDR2 YYEEEE. CDR3 coding DNA: TGTGCCAGCAGGGAGGAAGGAAGGCCAACAGATACGCAGTATTTT. Its protein product is CASREEGRPTDTQYF. The full variable domain, rest sourced from reference TRBV5-6 and TRBJ2-3, is DAGVTQSPTHLIKTRGQQVTLRCSPKSGHDTVSWYQQALGQGPQFIFQYYEEEERQRGNFPDRFSGHQFPNYSSELNVNALLLGDSALYLCASREEGRPTDTQYFGPGTRLTVL.